These 14 T cell receptor beta chains came from one sample sequenced in a study of shared clonotypes between healthy human individuals. Profiling relied on immunoSEQ multiplex PCR, and the TCRdb table lists in-frame clones only, not all of them. The table has approximately 2.4 million clones, about 94% seen once; the top ten hold around 0.13%. Material: naive CD4+ T cells sorted from blood. The subset was: CD45RA+ positively selected. The receptor source for this set is a young man in good health.

The V gene is TRBV7-9, the J gene TRBJ2-5; D remains unclear. Between the trimmed V and J ends, which lost 5 bases and 5 bases, there was a span of 12 bases. The germline CDR1 and CDR2 sequences are SEHNR and FQNEAQ (reference sequence). The CDR3 loop spans 13 amino acids. CDR3 coding DNA: TGTGCCAGCAGCAACCAGGTCCTGGAGACCCAGTACTTC. It translates to CASSNQVLETQYF.

This chain joins TRBV2 and TRBJ2-7, with D unclear. The germline V gene encodes CDR1 SNHLY and CDR2 FYNNEI. Trimming pared 8 bases from V and 0 bases from J, leaving 8 bases between. The CDR3 consists of 12 residues. The CDR3 nucleotides read TGTGCCAGCGAACTTACCTCCTACGAGCAGTACTTC. It codes for CASELTSYEQYF. Combining the CDR3 with reference TRBV2 and TRBJ2-7 gives the whole variable domain EPEVTQTPSHQVTQMGQEVILRCVPISNHLYFYWYRQILGQKVEFLVSFYNNEISEKSEIFDDQFSVERPDGSNFTLKIRSTKLEDSAMYFCASELTSYEQYFGPGTRLTVT.

About this clone itself: This specimen includes other DNA sequences encoding the same CDR3. The V gene is TRBV2, the J gene TRBJ2-7, with 8 bases aligning to TRBD1. Germline CDR1 reads SNHLY; CDR2 reads FYNNEI. The CDR3 contains 13 residues. With V trimmed by 4 bases and J by 4 bases, 3 bases remained unmatched. The DNA for the CDR3 is TGTGCCAGCAGTGGTCAGGGGGCATACGAGCAGTACTTC. Translation gives CASSGQGAYEQYF.

The chain joins TRBV5-1 to TRBJ1-6; D is possibly TRBD1 (5 bases). V lost 1 base and J lost 5, with 13 bases in between. From germline, CDR1 is SGHRS and CDR2 YFSETQ. The CDR3 contains 16 residues. As DNA, the CDR3 is TGCGCCAGCAGCTTGAATTCCAGGGCAAATAATTCACCCCTCCACTTT. It is translated as CASSLNSRANNSPLHF. Combining the CDR3 with reference TRBV5-1 and TRBJ1-6 gives the whole variable domain KAGVTQTPRYLIKTRGQQVTLSCSPISGHRSVSWYQQTPGQGLQFLFEYFSETQRNKGNFPGRFSGRQFSNSRSEMNVSTLELGDSALYLCASSLNSRANNSPLHFGNGTRLTVT.

Details on this clone: Different DNA sequences within this sample yield the same CDR3. The chain is built from TRBV5-1 and TRBJ2-1; D not certain. Germline V CDR1 and CDR2: SGHRS, YFSETQ. With 4 bases removed from V and 6 bases from J, the gap between germline ends came to 8 bases. The CDR3 is 12 residues long. DNA of the CDR3: TGCGCCAGCAGCCTCCCAAGCAATGAGCAGTTCTTC. This encodes CASSLPSNEQFF.

The gene calls are TRBV6-6 and TRBJ2-7; TRBD2 is a possible D gene (5 bases). CDR3 size: 15 residues. The germline V gene encodes CDR1 MNHNY and CDR2 SVGAGI (reference sequence). Trimming shortened V by 9 bases and J by 1 base, and 19 bases separated the two germline ends. The CDR3 DNA sequence: TGTGCCAGTAATAGTGCGGGTCGGCGGTCCTACGAGCAGTACTTC. Protein: CASNSAGRRSYEQYF.

This clone was detected a few times. This same CDR3 is encoded by further DNA sequences in the sample. The chain couples TRBV20-1 to TRBJ2-5; 8 bases match TRBD2. Germline assignment: CDR1 DFQATT and CDR2 SNEGSKA (reference sequence). The CDR3 consists of 11 residues. V shed 4 bases and J 5 bases; nucleotides not matched to a gene: 0. Here the CDR3 reads CSATSGETQYF. In nucleotides, the CDR3 is TGCAGTGCTACTAGCGGGGAGACCCAGTACTTC.

V and J are TRBV6-5 and TRBJ2-3; TRBD2 agrees at 7 bases. The V and J ends lost 4 bases and 1 base, in that order; junction bases with no gene match: 2. Germline-derived CDR1 and CDR2 are MNHEY and SVGAGI. The CDR3 runs 14 residues. CDR3 region: CASSFTSGTDTQYF. CDR3 sequence (DNA): TGTGCCAGCAGTTTTACTAGCGGCACAGATACGCAGTATTTT.

This chain uses TRBV2 with TRBJ2-7; no reliable D call. Germline CDR1 is SNHLY and CDR2 is FYNNEI. The CDR3 sequence is 14 residues long. V was clipped by 4 bases and J by 0 bases, with 10 bases between them. CDR3 sequence reads: CASSGTISSYEQYF. CDR3 DNA sequence: TGTGCCAGCAGTGGAACCATTAGCTCCTACGAGCAGTACTTC.

The chain joins TRBV9 to TRBJ1-1; unclear D gene. V was pared by 0 bases and J by 0 bases, with 18 bases between. CDR3 length equals 18 residues. CDR1 is SGDLS and CDR2 is YYNGEE in the germline V gene. DNA for the CDR3: TGTGCCAGCAGCGTAGTCGCGAAGTTAGGATTTATGAACACTGAAGCTTTCTTT. Protein sequence: CASSVVAKLGFMNTEAFF.

V usage is TRBV2 and J usage is TRBJ2-2, with unresolved D. V was pared by 7 bases and J by 3 bases, with 9 bases between. The CDR3 length is 13 residues. CDR1 SNHLY and CDR2 FYNNEI come from the germline V gene. The DNA of the CDR3 is TGTGCCAGCAAGGGCACCTACACCGGGGAGCTGTTTTTT. It yields the protein CASKGTYTGELFF.

V gene TRBV5-1 combines with J gene TRBJ2-5; 15 positions match TRBD2. This CDR3 spans 17 amino acids. From germline, CDR1 is SGHRS and CDR2 YFSETQ. After removal of 4 bases from V and 2 bases from J, the junction contained 6 bases not matched to a gene. CDR3 sequence: CASSLDGLAGGQETQYF. CDR3 DNA sequence: TGCGCCAGCAGCCTGGACGGACTAGCGGGAGGGCAAGAGACCCAGTACTTC.

Notes on this clone: One end of the junction fails to match germline, which may point to a read error. CDR3 in amino acids: CASSPSGTGDYEQYF. CDR3 in DNA: TGTGCTAGCAGCCCCTCGGGGACAGGGGACTACGAGCAGTACTTC. The chain uses TRBV7-7 and TRBJ2-7, with 10 bases lining up with TRBD1. The CDR3 runs 15 residues. Germline CDR1 is SSHAT and CDR2 is FNYEAQ (reference sequence).

This clone showed up just once. The V and J genes are TRBV7-8 and TRBJ1-2; tentatively, D is TRBD1 (5 bases). The germline V gene has CDR1 SGHVS and CDR2 FQNEAQ. The V and J ends lost 1 base and 8 bases respectively, with 14 bases between them. The CDR3 runs to 14 residues. The CDR3 DNA reads TGTGCCAGCAGCTTAGAGGCCAGGGTCGAGGGCTACACCTTC. Its translation is CASSLEARVEGYTF.